This T cell receptor beta chain was recorded in a study of PD-1 blockade in classical Hodgkin lymphoma. V was clipped by 5 bases and J by 8 bases; unmatched bases: 14. The CDR3 sequence is 17 residues long. CDR1 and CDR2 from the germline V gene are SGHTA and FQGNSA. The data were produced by immunoSEQ multiplex PCR, yet TCRdb's version contains in-frame clones alone and is incomplete. The repertoire includes about 100,000 clones, roughly nine tenths of them detected once, and about 20% sits in the top ten. Every one of the patients relapsed after autologous stem cell transplantation (brentuximab vedotin exposure was variable).

The source material was peripheral blood mononuclear cells (PBMCs), sampled before the second cycle of nivolumab. The chain uses TRBV7-2 and TRBJ1-5; TRBD1 aligns across 11 bases. This TCR was sampled from a human donor with classical Hodgkin lymphoma. CDR3 in amino acids: CASSPGARTGGWEPQHF. In DNA form, the CDR3 reads TGTGCCAGCAGCCCAGGGGCCCGGACAGGGGGCTGGGAGCCCCAGCATTTT.